Below, 32 T cell receptor beta chains from the same sample are listed, as sequenced in a study of early T cells in non-severe SARS-CoV-2 infection. MiXCR, applied by TCRdb to the 5' RACE reads, yields one record per CDR3 protein. This table has 85,000 to 120,000 distinct CDR3 sequences, roughly 14% appearing once. Source material: whole blood. These receptors were taken from an adult who was a healthcare worker with PCR-confirmed SARS-CoV-2 infection or an uninfected control (not recorded which).

This clonotype came up many times. This chain joins TRBV5-8 and TRBJ1-4; D uncertain. Germline V gene data show CDR1 as SGHTS and CDR2 as YDEGEE. The CDR3 length is 17 residues. Deletions cut 4 bases from V and 0 bases from J, with 16 bases between. The CDR3 here is CASSKIMIRATNEKLFF. CDR3 sequence (DNA): TGTGCCAGCAGCAAGATAATGATCAGAGCAACTAATGAAAAACTGTTTTTT.

This clonotype has ten or more counts. The chain uses TRBV7-6 and TRBJ2-2, with a weak D call TRBD1 (6 bases). V was shortened by 5 bases and J by 4 bases, with 17 bases between the two germline ends. This CDR3 is built from 16 residues. CDR1 is SGHVS, CDR2 FNYEAQ, per germline. The CDR3 nucleotides are TGTGCCAGCAGCCCATCAATGCGAGGGGGCACCGGGGAGCTGTTTTTT. Translating gives CASSPSMRGGTGELFF.

This clonotype has just a few counts. J is TRBJ2-3 and V is TRBV11-2, with TRBD2 identical over 7 bases. The germline gives CDR1 SGHAT, CDR2 FQNNGV. J lost 4 bases, V lost 1 base, and 8 bases had no gene match. The CDR3 is made up of 16 amino acids. CDR3 protein: CASSLAERGYSDTQYF. The CDR3, as DNA: TGTGCCAGCAGCTTAGCTGAGCGGGGCTACTCAGATACGCAGTATTTT.

This clonotype was counted between two and nine times. The V call is TRBV19, the J call TRBJ2-3, with D tentatively TRBD1 (5 bases). This CDR3 has 12 residues. V was clipped by 9 bases and J by 3 bases, with 10 bases between them. Per the germline V gene, CDR1 is LNHDA and CDR2 is SQIVND (reference sequence). The CDR3: CASAAGTDTQYF. In nucleotides, the CDR3 is TGTGCCAGCGCCGCAGGGACAGATACGCAGTATTTT.

J is TRBJ2-4 and V is TRBV28, with 8 bases matching TRBD1. The junction had 6 bases not matched to a gene; V was cut back by 10 bases and J by 1 base. CDR3 length equals 14 residues. Germline loops: CDR1 MDHEN, CDR2 SYDVKM. The CDR3 protein is CATRTGSAKNIQYF. The CDR3 bases are TGTGCCACCCGGACAGGGTCGGCCAAAAACATTCAGTACTTC.

The chain combines TRBV23-1 with TRBJ2-1, with a tentative D call TRBD1 (5 bases). TRBV23-1 is given ORF status, its function remaining uncertain. V lost 1 base and J lost 8, with 9 bases in between. CDR3 length: 13 amino acids. The CDR3 is CASSQLGVDEQFF. CDR3 coding DNA: TGCGCCAGCAGTCAATTAGGGGTCGATGAGCAGTTCTTC.

This clonotype was observed a few times. The chain recombines TRBV12-3 or TRBV12-4 with TRBJ1-3; D uncertain. CDR3 length: 15 residues. Between the trimmed V and J ends, which lost 6 bases and 2 bases, there was a span of 14 bases. In DNA form, the CDR3 reads TGTGCCAGCAGCCCCCGGCGAGGGCCTGGAAACACCATATATTTT. It translates to CASSPRRGPGNTIYF.

This clonotype was counted between two and nine times. The chain joins TRBV5-8 to TRBJ2-7, with a weak D call TRBD1 (5 bases). The ends were cut back, 0 bases at V and 0 bases at J, with 10 bases in the middle. Germline values: CDR1 SGHTS, CDR2 YDEGEE. There are 15 residues in the CDR3. CDR3 coding DNA: TGTGCCAGCAGCTTGGGGGGCGGAGACTCCTACGAGCAGTACTTC. This sequence encodes CASSLGGGDSYEQYF. Full variable domain (outside the CDR3, taken from reference TRBV5-8 and TRBJ2-7): EAGVTQSPTHLIKTRGQQATLRCSPISGHTSVYWYQQALGLGLQFLLWYDEGEERNRGNFPPRFSGRQFPNYSSELNVNALELEDSALYLCASSLGGGDSYEQYFGPGTRLTVT.

This clonotype has ten or more counts. The V call is TRBV20-1, the J call TRBJ1-5; no reliable D call. The CDR3 runs 12 residues. CDR1 is DFQATT and CDR2 is SNEGSKA in the germline V gene (reference sequence). With 6 bases removed from V and 11 bases from J, the gap between germline ends came to 17 bases. The CDR3 DNA follows: TGCAGTGCAAATACAGACGAAATTACCCAGCATTTT. It encodes CSANTDEITQHF.

The V gene is TRBV6-1, the J gene TRBJ2-3, with 8 bases that match TRBD1. Trimming cost V 6 bases and J 4 bases; bases outside gene matches: 6. The germline CDR1 and CDR2 sequences are MNHNS and SASEGT. This CDR3 has 14 amino acids. In DNA, the CDR3 is TGTGCCAGCAGATTCCGGGACAGGCCAGATACGCAGTATTTT. As protein: CASRFRDRPDTQYF.

This clonotype was recorded many times. The chain joins TRBV20-1 to TRBJ1-1, with a possible D match to TRBD1 (5 bases). The CDR3 sequence is 12 residues long. CDR1 is DFQATT and CDR2 is SNEGSKA in the germline V gene (reference sequence). Trimming pared 3 bases from V and 3 bases from J, leaving 8 bases between. CDR3 region: CSARKGDTEAFF. The CDR3 nucleotides are TGCAGTGCTAGGAAAGGGGACACTGAAGCTTTCTTT.

This chain uses TRBV7-2 with TRBJ2-1; 8 nucleotides match TRBD1. Per germline, CDR1 SGHTA and CDR2 FQGNSA. The V and J ends lost 4 bases and 11 bases, in that order; junction bases with no gene match: 4. CDR3 size: 12 residues. CDR3 region: CASSSGQAKQFF. The CDR3 DNA reads TGTGCCAGCAGCTCGGGACAGGCAAAGCAGTTCTTC.

The chain has TRBV20-1 and TRBJ2-3; 14 bases are a match to TRBD2. The germline V gene encodes CDR1 DFQATT and CDR2 SNEGSKA (reference sequence). V was pared by 4 bases and J by 0 bases, with 3 bases of the junction left unmatched. This CDR3 has 16 amino acids. The CDR3 spells CSATRLAGGSTDTQYF. The DNA for the CDR3 is TGCAGTGCTACCCGACTAGCGGGAGGGAGCACAGATACGCAGTATTTT.

The chain joins TRBV5-1 to TRBJ1-2; no clear D gene. The V and J ends lost 5 bases and 6 bases respectively, with 17 bases between them. This CDR3 is 14 amino acids long. From germline, CDR1 is SGHRS and CDR2 YFSETQ. The CDR3 sequence is CASRPLEGTNGYTF. The DNA for the CDR3 is TGCGCCAGCAGGCCCCTGGAGGGAACGAATGGCTACACCTTC.

This clonotype has a count of ten or more. The V and J genes are TRBV11-2 and TRBJ2-1, with 8 bases fitting TRBD2. The CDR3 spans 15 residues. V dropped 1 base and J dropped 7; count of bases not matched to a gene: 6. Looked up from germline, CDR1 is SGHAT and CDR2 is FQNNGV. CDR3 sequence: CASSLVGLEYNEQFF. DNA for the CDR3: TGTGCCAGCAGCTTAGTGGGACTAGAGTATAATGAGCAGTTCTTC.

This clonotype was picked up a small number of times. The chain recombines TRBV27 with TRBJ2-7; D assignment may be TRBD1 or TRBD2 (5 bases each). The CDR3 contains 13 residues. V lost 5 bases and J lost 1, with 9 bases in between. The germline gives CDR1 MNHEY, CDR2 SMNVEV (reference sequence). This CDR3 is CASSHGASYEQYF. For the CDR3, the DNA is TGTGCCAGCAGTCACGGGGCTTCCTACGAGCAGTACTTC.

The V and J genes are TRBV7-9 and TRBJ2-3; the D is unclear. Trimming cost V 2 bases and J 1 base, with 16 bases left between them. The CDR3 extends over 17 amino acids. Germline lookup yields CDR1 SEHNR and CDR2 FQNEAQ (reference sequence). The chain's CDR3 is CASSLLGQPNRTDTQYF. CDR3 bases: TGTGCCAGCAGCTTACTCGGGCAGCCCAACCGCACAGATACGCAGTATTTT. Full variable domain (remainder filled in from reference TRBV7-9 and TRBJ2-3): DTGVSQNPRHKITKRGQNVTFRCDPISEHNRLYWYRQTLGQGPEFLTYFQNEAQLEKSRLLSDRFSAERPKGSFSTLEIQRTEQGDSAMYLCASSLLGQPNRTDTQYFGPGTRLTVL.

There are many counts of this clonotype. The V call is TRBV29-1, the J call TRBJ2-6; D is uncertain. Trimming cost V 4 bases and J 0 bases, with 4 bases left between them. The CDR3 covers 13 residues. Germline-derived CDR1 and CDR2 are SQVTM and ANQGSEA. As DNA, the CDR3 is TGCAGCGTTGTGATCTCTGGGGCCAACGTCCTGACTTTC. This encodes CSVVISGANVLTF.

This clonotype was observed at least ten times. V usage is TRBV6-2 or TRBV6-3 and J usage is TRBJ2-6; no definite D call. Germline V gives CDR1 MNHEY, CDR2 SVGEGT. This CDR3 has 14 residues. The V end was cut by 2 bases, the J end by 0 bases, with 2 bases between. The CDR3 nucleotides are TGTGCCAGCAGTTACAACTCTGGGGCCAACGTCCTGACTTTC. Amino acids: CASSYNSGANVLTF.

The chain couples TRBV7-8 to TRBJ2-4; 8 nucleotides align to TRBD1. This CDR3 has 14 residues. CDR1 SGHVS and CDR2 FQNEAQ come from the germline V gene. The V and J ends lost 4 bases and 5 bases, in that order; junction bases with no gene match: 4. CDR3 loop: CASSSTGVQNIQYF. CDR3 DNA: TGTGCCAGCAGCTCGACAGGGGTCCAAAACATTCAGTACTTC.

The chain is built from TRBV3-1 and TRBJ2-7, with D perhaps given as TRBD1 or TRBD2 (5 bases each). Trimming cost V 4 bases and J 2 bases, with 12 bases left between them. The CDR3 sequence is 14 residues long. Germline V gene lookup returns CDR1 LGHDT and CDR2 YNNKEL (reference sequence). The CDR3 sequence: CASSLQTGPYEQYF. CDR3 DNA sequence: TGTGCCAGCAGCCTCCAAACGGGGCCCTACGAGCAGTACTTC.

This chain joins TRBV12-3 or TRBV12-4 and TRBJ1-2; TRBD1 matches at 7 bases. The CDR3 has 13 residues. The V segment lost 2 bases and the J segment 6 bases; nucleotides outside the gene matches: 3. Here the CDR3 reads CASSLRDSDGYTF. CDR3 nucleotide sequence: TGTGCCAGCAGTTTAAGGGACAGCGATGGCTACACCTTC.

This clonotype was seen at least ten times. DNA for the CDR3: TGTGCCAGCAGCTTACAGGGGACCGAAGAGACCCAGTACTTC. Translating it yields CASSLQGTEETQYF. The rearrangement links TRBV7-2 to TRBJ2-5, with TRBD1 as a possible D gene (6 bases). The CDR3 sequence is 14 residues long. Germline V lookup: CDR1 SGHTA, CDR2 FQGNSA. V was clipped by 2 bases and J by 3 bases, with 10 bases between them. The complete variable domain, with remaining parts taken from reference TRBV7-2 and TRBJ2-5, reads GAGVSQSPSNKVTEKGKDVELRCDPISGHTALYWYRQSLGQGLEFLIYFQGNSAPDKSGLPSDRFSAERTGGSVSTLTIQRTQQEDSAVYLCASSLQGTEETQYFGPGTRLLVL.

This clonotype showed up just a few times. The chain has TRBV7-9 and TRBJ2-7, with D uncertain. This CDR3 is built from 12 residues. The germline gives CDR1 SEHNR, CDR2 FQNEAQ (reference sequence). Trimming cost V 4 bases and J 3 bases, with 7 bases left between them. The CDR3 nucleotides are TGTGCCAGCAGCTCGTCCATCTACGAGCAGTACTTC. Translation: CASSSSIYEQYF.

The gene calls are TRBV4-3 and TRBJ2-2; no reliable D call. The germline CDR1 and CDR2 sequences are LGHNA and YSLEER. With 1 base removed from V and 1 base from J, the gap between germline ends came to 7 bases. CDR3 length equals 15 residues. CDR3 sequence: CASSQASWNTGELFF. The CDR3 coding sequence is TGCGCCAGCAGCCAAGCTAGTTGGAACACCGGGGAGCTGTTTTTT.

In this sample, this clonotype turned up many times. The chain joins TRBV7-9 to TRBJ2-1; the match to TRBD2 covers 10 bases. The CDR3 sequence is 16 residues long. CDR1 SEHNR and CDR2 FQNEAQ come from the germline V gene (reference sequence). The junction had 6 bases not matched to a gene; V was cut back by 4 bases and J by 3 bases. The CDR3 sequence: CASSSPSGSNYNEQFF. As DNA, the CDR3 is TGTGCCAGCAGCTCCCCTAGCGGGAGTAACTACAATGAGCAGTTCTTC.

The chain joins TRBV28 to TRBJ1-5; D remains ambiguous. This CDR3 has 12 amino acids. The germline V gene has CDR1 MDHEN and CDR2 SYDVKM. Trimming shortened V by 5 bases and J by 6 bases, and 8 bases separated the two germline ends. The CDR3 region has the DNA TGTGCCAGCAGTCCGAAGCTTCAGCCCCAGCATTTT. It translates to CASSPKLQPQHF.

The sample holds many counts of this clonotype. V and J are TRBV14 and TRBJ2-1; 8 bases are shared with TRBD1. This CDR3 is 15 amino acids long. Germline V gives CDR1 SGHDN, CDR2 FVKESK. The trim removed 2 bases at V and 6 bases at J, leaving 6 bases unmatched. The CDR3 sequence: CASSQIRGLGNEQFF. The CDR3 DNA sequence: TGTGCCAGCAGCCAAATCAGGGGGCTAGGCAATGAGCAGTTCTTC.

This clonotype showed up just a few times. The V and J genes are TRBV5-1 and TRBJ1-2, with D hard to call. Trimming stripped 4 bases from V and 4 bases from J, with 14 bases between. The CDR3 runs 14 residues. Germline CDR1 and CDR2: SGHRS and YFSETQ. For the CDR3, the DNA is TGCGCCAGCAGCCTCGACACACTCATCTATGGCTACACCTTC. Translation: CASSLDTLIYGYTF. The variable domain in full, completed from reference TRBV5-1 and TRBJ1-2, reads KAGVTQTPRYLIKTRGQQVTLSCSPISGHRSVSWYQQTPGQGLQFLFEYFSETQRNKGNFPGRFSGRQFSNSRSEMNVSTLELGDSALYLCASSLDTLIYGYTFGSGTRLTVV.

This clonotype has a handful of counts. The chain joins TRBV6-1 to TRBJ2-1; no firm D call. Trimming left V 7 bases short and J 0 bases short, with 13 bases between. This CDR3 has 15 amino acids. Germline V gene lookup returns CDR1 MNHNS and CDR2 SASEGT. This chain's CDR3 is CASMKTPFSYNEQFF. Written as DNA, the CDR3 is TGTGCCAGCATGAAAACCCCCTTCTCCTACAATGAGCAGTTCTTC.

To note about this clonotype: A read error may produce the germline difference seen at one junction end. The rearrangement uses TRBV2 and TRBJ1-5; a possible D gene is TRBD1 (6 bases). Per germline, CDR1 SNHLY and CDR2 FYNNEI. The CDR3 totals 14 residues. CDR3 region: CASNREGGNQPQHF. The CDR3, as DNA: TGTGCCAGCAATCGAGAGGGGGGCAATCAGCCTCAGCATTTT.

This clonotype was counted only a few times. The V and J genes are TRBV20-1 and TRBJ2-7, with D uncertain. From germline, CDR1 is DFQATT and CDR2 SNEGSKA (reference sequence). The CDR3 has 15 amino acids. Trimming left V 6 bases short and J 7 bases short, with 25 bases between. The CDR3 DNA follows: TGCAGTGCCCTAACCTTGACTGCTTCGTACGAAGAGCAGTACTTC. It translates to CSALTLTASYEEQYF.